This entry is about one TCR beta chain. Its antigen is as yet unknown. This record belongs to a study of cytomegalovirus exposure and HLA in healthy donors. Study-wide results and limits: Researchers counted 150 to 200 TCR beta chains as cytomegalovirus-associated. Earlier analysis found most TCR beta V segments productive about 87% or about 30% of the time. Being indistinguishable, some V segments were excluded, TRBV6-2 and TRBV6-3 among them.

V was clipped by 5 bases and J by 5 bases; unmatched bases: 4. Germline CDR1 and CDR2: MNHEY and SMNVEV (reference sequence). The CDR3 totals 14 residues. PCR employed 60 Vbeta and 13 Jbeta primers. Generated by immunoSEQ multiplex PCR, the TCRdb table keeps only in-frame clones and is missing some. In the table there are 150,000 to 250,000 clones, roughly 79% of which are singletons. Sequencing was performed on PBMCs. The chain combines TRBV27 with TRBJ2-2; 8 bases agree with TRBD1. The sequence was collected from a man younger than 40 in good health and CMV-seronegative. The CDR3 nucleotides are TGTGCCAGCAGTAAGGACAGGGATACCGGGGAGCTGTTTTTT. This encodes CASSKDRDTGELFF.